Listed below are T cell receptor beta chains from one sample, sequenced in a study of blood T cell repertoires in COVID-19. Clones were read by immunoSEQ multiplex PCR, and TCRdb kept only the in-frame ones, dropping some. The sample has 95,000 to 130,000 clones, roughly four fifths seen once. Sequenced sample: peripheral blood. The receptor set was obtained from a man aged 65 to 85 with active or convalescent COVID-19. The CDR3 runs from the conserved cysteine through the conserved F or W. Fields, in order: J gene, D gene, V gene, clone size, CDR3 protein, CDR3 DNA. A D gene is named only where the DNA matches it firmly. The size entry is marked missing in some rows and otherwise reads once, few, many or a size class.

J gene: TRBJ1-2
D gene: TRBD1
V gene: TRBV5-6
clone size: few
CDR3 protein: CASTGQELRRAGYTF
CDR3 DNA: TGTGCCAGCACGGGACAGGAGTTGAGAAGGGCTGGCTACACCTTC

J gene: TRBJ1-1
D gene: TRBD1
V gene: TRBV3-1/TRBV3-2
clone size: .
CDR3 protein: CASSQGQGKTEAFF
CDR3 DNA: TGTGCCAGCAGCCAAGGACAGGGGAAGACTGAAGCTTTCTTT

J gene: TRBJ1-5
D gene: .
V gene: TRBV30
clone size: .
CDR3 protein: CAWSLGQADQPQHF
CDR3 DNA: TGTGCCTGGAGTTTGGGGCAGGCCGATCAGCCCCAGCATTTT

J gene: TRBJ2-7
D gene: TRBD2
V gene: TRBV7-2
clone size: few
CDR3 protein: CASSPRPGGNSYEQYF
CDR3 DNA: TGTGCCAGCAGCCCCCGACCGGGAGGGAACTCCTACGAGCAGTACTTC

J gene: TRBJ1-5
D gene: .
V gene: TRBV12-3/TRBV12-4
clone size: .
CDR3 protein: CASSLRGQPQHF
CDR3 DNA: TGTGCCAGCAGTTTAAGGGGTCAGCCCCAGCATTTT

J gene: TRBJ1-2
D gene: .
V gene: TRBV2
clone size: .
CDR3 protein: CASSDTGSLYGYTF
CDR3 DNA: TGTGCCAGCAGTGACACAGGATCTCTCTATGGCTACACCTTC

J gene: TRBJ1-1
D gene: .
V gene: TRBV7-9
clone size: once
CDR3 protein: CASSSGTPNTEAFF
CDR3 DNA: TGTGCCAGCAGCTCAGGGACACCGAACACTGAAGCTTTCTTT

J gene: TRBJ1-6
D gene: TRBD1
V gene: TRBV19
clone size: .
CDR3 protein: CASSPRDRGLFSPLHF
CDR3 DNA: TGTGCCAGTAGTCCTCGCGACAGGGGGCTATTTTCACCCCTCCACTTT

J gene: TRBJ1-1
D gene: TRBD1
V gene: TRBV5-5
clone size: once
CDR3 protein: CASSRETGRNTEAFF
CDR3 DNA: TGTGCCAGCAGCCGAGAGACAGGGAGAAACACTGAAGCTTTCTTT

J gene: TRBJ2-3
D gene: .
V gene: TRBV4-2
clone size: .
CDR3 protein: CASSQRTSTDTQYF
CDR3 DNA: TGTGCCAGCAGCCAGCGGACTAGCACAGATACGCAGTATTTT